This T cell receptor beta chain appears in the sequencing data of a study of OX40 agonist ivuxolimab in advanced cancers. A remark on this clone: Its matching antigen is unknown.

Study observations and caveats: More expanded clones were seen, on average, in CD8+ T cells than in CD4+.

CDR3 length equals 15 residues. Germline CDR1 and CDR2: MNHEY and SMNVEV (reference sequence). Losses at the gene ends were 5 bases for V and 7 bases for J; bases not matched to a gene: 8. The data were produced by immunoSEQ multiplex PCR, yet TCRdb's version contains in-frame clones alone and is incomplete. Of about 20,000 clones listed, about four fifths are singletons. This material consisted of CD4+ or CD8+ T cells sorted from blood, taken in a trial of the OX40 agonist ivuxolimab. V gene TRBV27 combines with J gene TRBJ1-2; 12 nucleotides match TRBD1. This TCR was sampled from an adult with an advanced solid tumor such as melanoma, head and neck, liver or kidney cancer. The CDR3 DNA follows: TGTGCCAGCAGTCCCTCCGGGACAGGGGGCTTTGGCTACACCTTC. Residues: CASSPSGTGGFGYTF.